This T cell receptor beta chain was documented in a study of Graves' ophthalmopathy and Graves' hyperthyroidism. The PBMCs were taken from about 10 ml of fresh peripheral blood. Ten or more counts support this clonotype. The study amplified TCR beta CDR3 regions using RNA transcripts. First-round RT-PCR employed HTBI primers, with a second-round multiplex PCR after it. TCRdb re-called the multiplex PCR reads through MiXCR, storing one row per CDR3 protein. Found here are some 370,000 distinct CDR3 sequences, 17% of them singletons; the top ten hold roughly 2.4%. The TCR comes from an adult woman with stable Graves' hyperthyroidism. Sequencing used peripheral blood.

CDR3 in amino acids: CASSQDSREAETQYF. In nucleotides, the CDR3 is TGCGCCAGCAGCCAAGATTCCCGGGAGGCAGAGACCCAGTACTTC. The chain couples TRBV4-1 to TRBJ2-5; 7 bases map to TRBD2. V gave up 0 bases and J gave up 4 bases; unmatched junction bases: 5. Germline V gene sequence: CDR1 MGHRA, CDR2 YSYEKL. This CDR3 comprises 15 residues.